Below are 5 T cell receptor beta chains sequenced from a single sample in a study of identical twins. TCRdb reprocessed the 5' RACE reads with MiXCR, giving one entry per CDR3 protein. In the table there are roughly 350,000 distinct CDR3 sequences, roughly 9% of which are singletons. Sequenced input: naive T cells sorted from blood. Receptors originate from a woman aged 45-65 years in good health.

This clonotype has a count of ten or more. The V call is TRBV4-1, the J call TRBJ2-2, with D possibly matching TRBD1 (6 bases). The CDR3 spans 14 residues. Trimming left V 4 bases short and J 7 bases short, with 13 bases between. Germline V gene lookup returns CDR1 MGHRA and CDR2 YSYEKL. This CDR3 reads CASSRTEAGGELFF. In nucleotides, the CDR3 is TGCGCCAGCAGCCGGACAGAGGCGGGCGGGGAGCTGTTTTTT.

This clonotype has more than one count but fewer than ten. The chain joins TRBV5-1 to TRBJ2-2, with D perhaps TRBD2 (6 bases). The CDR3 consists of 18 residues. Looked up from germline, CDR1 is SGHRS and CDR2 is YFSETQ. V was cut by 0 bases and J by 0 bases, with 15 bases left in between. DNA of the CDR3: TGCGCCAGCAGCTTGGTCCCAAGAGCGGGCCCGAACACCGGGGAGCTGTTTTTT. It specifies CASSLVPRAGPNTGELFF.

The chain recombines TRBV5-1 with TRBJ2-5, with 13 bases identical to TRBD2. This CDR3 spans 17 amino acids. The junction had 6 bases not matched to a gene; V was cut back by 2 bases and J by 2 bases. Germline-derived CDR1 and CDR2 are SGHRS and YFSETQ. In nucleotides, the CDR3 is TGCGCCAGCAGCTTTTCCGGGACTAGCGGGGTGCAAGAGACCCAGTACTTC. This gives the protein CASSFSGTSGVQETQYF.

The chain links TRBV6-1 to TRBJ2-3, with D tentatively TRBD1 (5 bases). The CDR3 totals 15 residues. Germline CDR1 MNHNS, CDR2 SASEGT. With 7 bases removed from V and 3 bases from J, the gap between germline ends came to 17 bases. Written as DNA, the CDR3 is TGTGCCAGCAAGCAGGGTATGAGAAAAACAGATACGCAGTATTTT. Translation: CASKQGMRKTDTQYF.

The chain has TRBV20-1 and TRBJ1-1; possible D gene TRBD1, 6 bases. V lost 3 bases and J 2 bases, leaving 16 bases between the germline ends. From germline, CDR1 is DFQATT and CDR2 SNEGSKA (reference sequence). The CDR3 spans 15 residues. The CDR3 nucleotides read TGCAGTGCTAGGGGCCTAGGACAGCTAAACACTGAAGCTTTCTTT. Amino acid sequence: CSARGLGQLNTEAFF.